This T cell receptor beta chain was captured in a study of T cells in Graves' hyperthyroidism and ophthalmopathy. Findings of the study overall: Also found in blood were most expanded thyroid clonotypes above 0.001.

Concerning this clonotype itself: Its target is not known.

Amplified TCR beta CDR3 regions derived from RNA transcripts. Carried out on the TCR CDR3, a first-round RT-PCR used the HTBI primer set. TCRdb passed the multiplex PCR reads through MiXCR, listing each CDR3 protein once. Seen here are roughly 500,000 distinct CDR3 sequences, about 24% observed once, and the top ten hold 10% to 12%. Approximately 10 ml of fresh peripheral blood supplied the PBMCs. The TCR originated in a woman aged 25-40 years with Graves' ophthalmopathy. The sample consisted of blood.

As DNA, the CDR3 is TGCAGTGCTAGAGATCTCGGCAGCCCCCATGGTACTGAAGCTTTCTTT. Its protein is CSARDLGSPHGTEAFF. The chain couples TRBV20-1 to TRBJ1-1; no firm D call. V lost 0 bases, J lost 5 bases, and 19 bases lay in between. The CDR3 is 16 amino acids. CDR1 is DFQATT, CDR2 SNEGSKA, per germline (reference sequence).